These 12 T cell receptor beta chains share one sample of origin, sequenced in a study of blood T cell repertoires in COVID-19. Clones were read by immunoSEQ multiplex PCR, and TCRdb kept only the in-frame ones, dropping some. The sample lists about 200,000 clones, about nine tenths seen once, with less than 4.5% in the top ten. The sample was peripheral blood. Receptors originate from a man in his forties or fifties with acute or convalescent COVID-19.

V gene TRBV3-1 (or the pseudogene TRBV3-2) combines with J gene TRBJ1-2; TRBD1 might be the D (6 bases). The length of the CDR3 is 12 residues. Germline V gives CDR1 LGHDT, CDR2 YNNKEL (reference sequence). V lost 2 bases to trimming and J lost 8 bases, with 9 bases between them. The CDR3 here is CASSQNRVGYTF. CDR3 DNA: TGTGCCAGCAGCCAAAACAGGGTCGGCTACACCTTC.

The V gene is TRBV3-1 (or the pseudogene TRBV3-2), the J gene TRBJ2-1; TRBD2 is a possible D gene (7 bases). This CDR3 is built from 15 residues. CDR1 and CDR2 from the germline V gene are LGHDT and YNNKEL (reference sequence). V was clipped by 3 bases and J by 7 bases, with 16 bases between them. The CDR3 here is CASSQGRGPGNEQFF. The CDR3 coding sequence is TGTGCCAGCAGCCAGGGGCGGGGGCCGGGGAATGAGCAGTTCTTC.

This chain joins TRBV30 and TRBJ1-3; the D is unclear. This CDR3 comprises 15 residues. V was clipped by 0 bases and J by 8 bases, with 17 bases between them. Germline values: CDR1 GTSNPN, CDR2 SVGIG (reference sequence). The DNA for the CDR3 is TGTGCCTGGAGTGTACTTGGGTCGGGAAGGGACACCATATATTTT. Its translation: CAWSVLGSGRDTIYF.

The chain combines TRBV5-1 with TRBJ2-7, with 8 bases that match TRBD1. The junction had 3 bases not matched to a gene; V was cut back by 1 base and J by 3 bases. This CDR3 is 14 amino acids long. The germline V gene encodes CDR1 SGHRS and CDR2 YFSETQ. CDR3 bases: TGCGCCAGCAGCTTGCAGGGGGCCGGCTACGAGCAGTACTTC. This sequence encodes CASSLQGAGYEQYF. Full variable domain (outside the CDR3, taken from reference TRBV5-1 and TRBJ2-7): KAGVTQTPRYLIKTRGQQVTLSCSPISGHRSVSWYQQTPGQGLQFLFEYFSETQRNKGNFPGRFSGRQFSNSRSEMNVSTLELGDSALYLCASSLQGAGYEQYFGPGTRLTVT.

V is TRBV2 and J is TRBJ1-1, with D uncertain. V was cut by 8 bases and J by 9 bases, with 19 bases left in between. This CDR3 is built from 13 residues. Germline V CDR1 and CDR2: SNHLY, FYNNEI. The CDR3 DNA follows: TGTGCCAGCTTATCGTCATCAGTATTTCAAGCTTTCTTT. The encoded protein is CASLSSSVFQAFF.

The CDR3 is CASSATTGASGYEQYF. In DNA form, the CDR3 reads TGTGCCAGCAGCGCCACCACAGGGGCGTCCGGCTACGAGCAGTACTTC. V and J are TRBV9 and TRBJ2-7; 7 bases are shared with TRBD1. The trim removed 3 bases at V and 3 bases at J, leaving 12 bases unmatched. In germline, CDR1 is SGDLS, CDR2 YYNGEE. The CDR3 extends over 16 amino acids.

This clone has more than one count but fewer than ten. The rearrangement uses TRBV29-1 and TRBJ2-3; 13 bases agree with TRBD2. Germline assignment: CDR1 SQVTM and CDR2 ANQGSEA. V was pared by 7 bases and J by 5 bases, with 6 bases of the junction left unmatched. The CDR3 covers 14 residues. The CDR3 region has the DNA TGCAGCGCCGGACTAGCGGGGGCAGGAGATACGCAGTATTTT. Its translation is CSAGLAGAGDTQYF.

The rearrangement uses TRBV27 and TRBJ1-2; 9 nucleotides match TRBD1. This CDR3 is 16 amino acids long. Trimming cost V 6 bases and J 5 bases; bases outside gene matches: 13. Germline CDR1 reads MNHEY; CDR2 reads SMNVEV (reference sequence). CDR3 in amino acids: CASRSTLGQGKYGYTF. The CDR3 coding sequence is TGTGCCAGCAGGTCTACCCTCGGACAGGGGAAGTATGGCTACACCTTC.

This chain uses TRBV7-9 with TRBJ2-3; 11 bases match TRBD1. The CDR3 is made up of 15 amino acids. CDR1 and CDR2 (germline): SEHNR, FQNEAQ (reference sequence). Trimming removed 5 bases from V and 4 bases from J; junction bases left unmatched: 5. The chain's CDR3 is CASSKDRGLSDTQYF. The CDR3 region has the DNA TGTGCCAGCAGCAAGGACAGGGGGCTGTCAGATACGCAGTATTTT.

The rearrangement joins TRBV6-5 to TRBJ1-2; D ambiguous. V gave up 6 bases and J gave up 5 bases, with 16 bases separating them. The germline V gene has CDR1 MNHEY and CDR2 SVGAGI. The CDR3 runs to 14 residues. The CDR3 DNA is TGTGCCAGCAGACTCGGAGGGAGCATTTATGGCTACACCTTC. It yields the protein CASRLGGSIYGYTF.

V is TRBV18 and J is TRBJ1-6, with a tentative D call TRBD1 (5 bases). The CDR3 runs 15 residues. From germline, CDR1 is KGHSH and CDR2 LQKENI. V gave up 2 bases and J gave up 6 bases, with 11 bases separating them. The CDR3 sequence is CASSPLQASNSPLHF. The CDR3 DNA reads TGTGCCAGCTCACCATTACAGGCTAGTAATTCACCCCTCCACTTT.

This clone showed up just a few times. This chain joins TRBV3-1 (or the pseudogene TRBV3-2) and TRBJ1-2; 7 positions match TRBD1. The J segment lost 7 bases and the V segment lost 7 bases, leaving 9 bases of the junction unmatched. Looked up from germline, CDR1 is LGHDT and CDR2 is YNNKEL (reference sequence). The CDR3 is made up of 13 amino acids. CDR3 DNA sequence: TGTGCCAGCAACTTAGGTACAGGGGTTGGCTACACCTTC. It specifies CASNLGTGVGYTF.